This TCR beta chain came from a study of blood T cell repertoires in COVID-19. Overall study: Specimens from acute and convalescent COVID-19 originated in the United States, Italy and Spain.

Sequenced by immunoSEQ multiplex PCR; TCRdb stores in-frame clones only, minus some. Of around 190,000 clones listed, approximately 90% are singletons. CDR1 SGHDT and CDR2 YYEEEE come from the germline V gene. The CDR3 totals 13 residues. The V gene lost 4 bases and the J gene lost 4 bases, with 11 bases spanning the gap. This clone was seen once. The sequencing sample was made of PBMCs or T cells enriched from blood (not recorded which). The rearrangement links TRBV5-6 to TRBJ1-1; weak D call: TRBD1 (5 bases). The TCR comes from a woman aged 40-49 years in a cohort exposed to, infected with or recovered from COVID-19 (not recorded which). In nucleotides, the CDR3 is TGTGCCAGCAGCGCCGGAAGGGGCACTGAAGCTTTCTTT. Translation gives CASSAGRGTEAFF.